This TCR beta chain came from a study of regulatory T cells in long-lasting Graves disease. This sample's time point: newly diagnosed GD, antithyroid drugs for less than 3 months. Researchers made the TCR library from RNA that was extracted from PBMCs. This clonotype was counted at least ten times. Combining iRepertoire HTBI primers with Arm-PCR of CDR3 regions, the authors built TCR beta libraries. TCRdb used MiXCR to reprocess the multiplex PCR reads, holding one entry per CDR3 protein. Among about 530,000 distinct CDR3 sequences listed, 15% to 20% were seen once. V was clipped by 3 bases and J by 2 bases, with 6 bases between them. The germline CDR1 and CDR2 sequences are LGHDT and YNNKEL (reference sequence). The CDR3 sequence is 13 residues long. These data were likewise used in another study, on T cells in Graves' hyperthyroidism and ophthalmopathy. As reported in that work: Carried out on the TCR CDR3, a first-round RT-PCR used the HTBI primer set. Model predictions of ophthalmopathy came a median approximately 6.5 months before onset.

The sample in question was peripheral blood mononuclear cells (PBMCs), obtained at new diagnosis, from a patient treated with antithyroid drugs. The gene calls are TRBV3-1 and TRBJ2-3; D ambiguous. The receptor comes from a woman aged 40 to 65 with Graves disease. The CDR3 reads CASSQSYTDTQYF. The CDR3, as DNA: TGTGCCAGCAGCCAGAGCTACACAGATACGCAGTATTTT.